The 25 T cell receptor beta chains reported below all come from one sample, sequenced in a study of shared clonotypes between healthy human individuals. Assay: immunoSEQ multiplex PCR; the TCRdb copy retains only in-frame clones and omits some. Of roughly 810,000 clones in the sample, about 96% were seen once. CD45RO-negative, CCR7-positively selected cells formed the naive CD8 fraction, excluding terminally differentiated effector memory CD45RA+ cells. Sequencing used naive CD8+ T cells sorted from blood. The receptors were sampled from a man under 40 in good health.

The V gene is TRBV4-1, the J gene TRBJ2-5; 8 bases align to TRBD2. V lost 2 bases to trimming and J lost 1 base; unmatched junction nucleotides: 9. The CDR3 sequence is 17 residues long. Germline V CDR1 and CDR2: MGHRA, YSYEKL. In nucleotides, the CDR3 is TGCGCCAGCAGCCAATCACCCAGCGGGAGCACCCAAGAGACCCAGTACTTC. It encodes CASSQSPSGSTQETQYF.

V and J are TRBV6-1 and TRBJ2-1; 7 bases are a match to TRBD1. Germline assignment: CDR1 MNHNS and CDR2 SASEGT. This CDR3 is 16 amino acids long. The ends lost 4 bases at V and 4 bases at J; junction bases unmatched: 10. CDR3 coding DNA: TGTGCCAGCAGTGCGGAGACAGGGTCCCCTTACAATGAGCAGTTCTTC. Amino acids: CASSAETGSPYNEQFF.

In this sample, this clone turned up once. The J gene is TRBJ2-1, the V gene TRBV29-1, with TRBD2 matching 8 bases. The CDR3 extends over 17 amino acids. From germline, CDR1 is SQVTM and CDR2 ANQGSEA. V gave up 3 bases and J gave up 0 bases; unmatched junction bases: 10. This CDR3 is CSVDGSGIWSSYNEQFF. CDR3 in DNA: TGCAGCGTTGATGGTAGCGGGATTTGGAGCTCCTACAATGAGCAGTTCTTC.

The chain is built from TRBV7-2 and TRBJ1-3; D might be TRBD1 (6 bases). Trimming took off 4 bases at V and 0 bases at J, with 10 bases between the two ends. Germline CDR1 is SGHTA and CDR2 is FQGNSA. This CDR3 is built from 15 residues. The CDR3 sequence: CASSSMTGSGNTIYF. The DNA of the CDR3 is TGTGCCAGCAGCTCTATGACAGGCTCTGGAAACACCATATATTTT.

V usage is TRBV27 and J usage is TRBJ2-1; 7 bases agree with TRBD1. The CDR3 contains 13 residues. CDR1 and CDR2 from the germline V gene are MNHEY and SMNVEV (reference sequence). Here the CDR3 DNA reads TGTACGACAGGGTTTAGCTCCTACAATGAGCAGTTCTTC. It is translated as CTTGFSSYNEQFF.

This chain connects TRBV28 to TRBJ2-5; no clear D gene. The CDR3 covers 13 residues. The ends were cut back, 6 bases at V and 4 bases at J, with 12 bases in the middle. In germline, CDR1 is MDHEN, CDR2 SYDVKM. This chain's CDR3 is CASSTSNRETQYF. The CDR3 DNA reads as TGTGCCAGCAGCACCAGTAATAGAGAGACCCAGTACTTC.

The CDR3 is CASSYYGGDTQYF. The DNA for the CDR3 is TGTGCCAGCAGTTACTACGGGGGAGATACGCAGTATTTT. The chain employs TRBV11-2 and TRBJ2-3, with D possibly matching TRBD2 (6 bases). Germline CDR1 SGHAT, CDR2 FQNNGV. V lost 6 bases to trimming and J lost 5 bases, with 12 bases between them. The CDR3 covers 13 residues.

The V gene is TRBV27, the J gene TRBJ2-5, with 7 bases identical to TRBD2. This CDR3 has 15 residues. After removal of 4 bases from V and 1 base from J, the junction contained 6 bases not matched to a gene. From germline, CDR1 is MNHEY and CDR2 SMNVEV (reference sequence). In nucleotides, the CDR3 is TGTGCCAGCAGTTGGGCTAGCGGTTTCCAAGAGACCCAGTACTTC. Amino acid sequence: CASSWASGFQETQYF.

The V gene is TRBV18, the J gene TRBJ2-5; TRBD1 aligns across 7 bases. This CDR3 comprises 11 residues. The junction had 2 bases not matched to a gene; V was cut back by 8 bases and J by 5 bases. Germline V gives CDR1 KGHSH, CDR2 LQKENI. CDR3 sequence (DNA): TGTGCCAGCGACAGGGAGGAGACCCAGTACTTC. It yields the protein CASDREETQYF. The whole variable domain, filled in from reference TRBV18 and TRBJ2-5, reads NAGVMQNPRHLVRRRGQEARLRCSPMKGHSHVYWYRQLPEEGLKFMVYLQKENIIDESGMPKERFSAEFPKEGPSILRIQQVVRGDSAAYFCASDREETQYFGPGTRLLVL.

CDR3 sequence (DNA): TGTGCCAGCAGTTTAGGCACCAACTCCTACAATGAGCAGTTCTTC. Translation: CASSLGTNSYNEQFF. The V and J genes are TRBV27 and TRBJ2-1; D unclear. The CDR3 runs 15 residues. CDR1 MNHEY and CDR2 SMNVEV come from the germline V gene (reference sequence). The ends were cut back, 2 bases at V and 0 bases at J, with 8 bases in the middle.

The gene calls are TRBV9 and TRBJ2-5; D is perhaps TRBD2 (6 bases). CDR1 and CDR2 (germline): SGDLS, YYNGEE. This CDR3 has 15 amino acids. The germline V and J ends were trimmed by 0 bases and 4 bases, with 13 bases remaining between them. This chain's CDR3 is CASSVGRGGAETQYF. In nucleotides, the CDR3 is TGTGCCAGCAGCGTAGGGCGGGGAGGAGCAGAGACCCAGTACTTC.

This CDR3 reads CSVIGTGTDTQYF. CDR3 DNA sequence: TGCAGCGTTATCGGGACGGGGACAGATACGCAGTATTTT. V is TRBV29-1 and J is TRBJ2-3; D tentatively fits TRBD1 or TRBD2 (5 bases each). V lost 5 bases and J lost 3, with 12 bases in between. This CDR3 has 13 amino acids. Germline V gene data show CDR1 as SQVTM and CDR2 as ANQGSEA.

The V gene is TRBV7-2, the J gene TRBJ1-2; D remains ambiguous. This CDR3 contains 13 residues. Deletions cut 6 bases from V and 2 bases from J, with 10 bases between. Per the germline V gene, CDR1 is SGHTA and CDR2 is FQGNSA. The CDR3 reads CASRVTENYGYTF. The CDR3 nucleotides are TGTGCCAGCAGAGTCACAGAGAACTATGGCTACACCTTC.

The chain joins TRBV9 to TRBJ2-5, with TRBD1 as a possible D gene (5 bases). The CDR3 runs 16 residues. Per the germline V gene, CDR1 is SGDLS and CDR2 is YYNGEE. Trimming left V 4 bases short and J 5 bases short, with 21 bases between. CDR3 residues: CASSPHPQGFSETQYF. The CDR3 DNA reads as TGTGCCAGCAGCCCCCACCCGCAGGGTTTTTCGGAGACCCAGTACTTC. The full variable domain, with the rest looked up from reference TRBV9 and TRBJ2-5, is DSGVTQTPKHLITATGQRVTLRCSPRSGDLSVYWYQQSLDQGLQFLIQYYNGEERAKGNILERFSAQQFPDLHSELNLSSLELGDSALYFCASSPHPQGFSETQYFGPGTRLLVL.

The chain recombines TRBV11-2 with TRBJ2-2; maybe TRBD1 (6 bases). V lost 4 bases and J 6 bases, leaving 9 bases between the germline ends. The CDR3 is 13 residues long. From germline, CDR1 is SGHAT and CDR2 FQNNGV. The CDR3 bases are TGTGCCAGCAGCTCTCGGACAGCCGGGGAGCTGTTTTTT. Its translation is CASSSRTAGELFF.

The chain carries TRBV27 and TRBJ2-3; a weak D match, TRBD1 (6 bases). The V end was cut by 7 bases, the J end by 0 bases, with 11 bases between. CDR3 size: 14 residues. CDR1 is MNHEY, CDR2 SMNVEV, per germline (reference sequence). CDR3 residues: CASTVQGSTDTQYF. The CDR3 nucleotides are TGTGCCAGCACGGTCCAGGGGAGCACAGATACGCAGTATTTT.

The rearrangement joins TRBV4-1 to TRBJ1-1; TRBD1 matches 9 bases. Germline lookup yields CDR1 MGHRA and CDR2 YSYEKL. V shed 5 bases, J shed 14 bases, and the junction held 6 bases outside the gene matches. This CDR3 region has 11 residues. Here the CDR3 DNA reads TGCGCCAGCAGCTACCGGGACAGGGCCTTCTTT. Its translation is CASSYRDRAFF.

This sequence joins TRBV29-1 and TRBJ2-3, with 7 positions matching TRBD1. This CDR3 has 14 residues. Germline V gives CDR1 SQVTM, CDR2 ANQGSEA. V lost 6 bases, J lost 3 bases, and 9 bases stayed unmatched. The CDR3 DNA follows: TGCAGCGTCCTCCCGGGACAGATGACAGATACGCAGTATTTT. This encodes CSVLPGQMTDTQYF.

In the case of this clone: This sample also contains other DNA sequences that code for the same CDR3. The chain uses TRBV27 and TRBJ2-7; the match to TRBD2 covers 9 bases. In germline, CDR1 is MNHEY, CDR2 SMNVEV (reference sequence). CDR3 length: 14 amino acids. V lost 5 bases and J lost 0; bases outside the gene matches: 2. This CDR3 reads CASSLSGSSYEQYF. The DNA for the CDR3 is TGTGCCAGCAGTCTTAGCGGGAGCTCCTACGAGCAGTACTTC.

In this sample, this clone turned up once. The V and J genes are TRBV6-5 and TRBJ1-5, with D maybe TRBD1 (5 bases). V was clipped by 4 bases and J by 3 bases, with 10 bases between them. The germline CDR1 and CDR2 sequences are MNHEY and SVGAGI. This CDR3 region has 14 residues. The CDR3 region has the DNA TGTGCCAGCAGTTTAGACAGCCACAATCAGCCCCAGCATTTT. Encoded protein: CASSLDSHNQPQHF.

J is TRBJ1-2 and V is TRBV30, with 9 bases identical to TRBD1. The CDR3 runs 13 residues. V trimming: 1 base; J trimming: 9 bases; junction bases outside the gene matches: 6. CDR1 is GTSNPN and CDR2 is SVGIG in the germline V gene (reference sequence). This CDR3 is CAWSDGQGRSYTF. For the CDR3, the DNA is TGTGCCTGGAGTGATGGACAGGGGCGGAGCTACACCTTC. Filled out from reference TRBV30 and TRBJ1-2, the complete variable domain reads SQTIHQWPATLVQPVGSPLSLECTVEGTSNPNLYWYRQAAGRGLQLLFYSVGIGQISSEVPQNLSASRPQDRQFILSSKKLLLSDSGFYLCAWSDGQGRSYTFGSGTRLTVV.

The V gene is TRBV7-2, the J gene TRBJ2-7; D may correspond to TRBD1 or TRBD2 (5 bases each). CDR3 length equals 16 residues. Germline CDR1 is SGHTA and CDR2 is FQGNSA. V gave up 1 base and J gave up 2 bases, with 15 bases separating them. Here the CDR3 reads CASSLGSARGAYEQYF. The CDR3 DNA reads TGTGCCAGCAGCTTAGGATCGGCTAGAGGGGCCTACGAGCAGTACTTC. Full variable domain (missing parts from reference TRBV7-2 and TRBJ2-7): GAGVSQSPSNKVTEKGKDVELRCDPISGHTALYWYRQSLGQGLEFLIYFQGNSAPDKSGLPSDRFSAERTGGSVSTLTIQRTQQEDSAVYLCASSLGSARGAYEQYFGPGTRLTVT.

The gene calls are TRBV11-2 and TRBJ2-1; D gene uncertain. With 7 bases removed from V and 9 bases from J, the gap between germline ends came to 13 bases. The CDR3 is made up of 12 amino acids. Germline CDR1 and CDR2: SGHAT and FQNNGV. CDR3 nucleotide sequence: TGTGCCAGCACCTCATCTACGGGTGAGCAGTTCTTC. Encoded protein: CASTSSTGEQFF.

The chain recombines TRBV11-2 with TRBJ2-7; 14 nucleotides line up with TRBD2. In germline, CDR1 is SGHAT, CDR2 FQNNGV. V dropped 5 bases and J dropped 3; count of bases not matched to a gene: 6. The CDR3 covers 16 residues. The CDR3 loop is CASSGGLAGEYYEQYF. As DNA, the CDR3 is TGTGCCAGCAGCGGGGGACTAGCGGGAGAGTACTACGAGCAGTACTTC. The complete variable domain, with remaining parts taken from reference TRBV11-2 and TRBJ2-7, reads EAGVAQSPRYKIIEKRQSVAFWCNPISGHATLYWYQQILGQGPKLLIQFQNNGVVDDSQLPKDRFSAERLKGVDSTLKIQPAKLEDSAVYLCASSGGLAGEYYEQYFGPGTRLTVT.

Concerning this clone itself: Other DNA sequences within the sample encode an identical CDR3. CDR3 sequence: CASSLYRVGTEAFF. CDR3 in DNA: TGTGCCAGCAGTTTATACAGGGTTGGGACTGAAGCTTTCTTT. J is TRBJ1-1 and V is TRBV28, with D tentatively TRBD1 (6 bases). The CDR3 spans 14 residues. The V end was cut by 1 base, the J end by 5 bases, with 11 bases between. Germline CDR1 and CDR2: MDHEN and SYDVKM.